This TCR beta chain was documented in a study of blood T cell repertoires in COVID-19. Study-level information: Collection of acute and convalescent COVID-19 samples took place in the United States, Italy and Spain. T cells, B-cell-depleted T cells, or PBMCs provided the cDNA or gDNA that served as material.

The V gene lost 4 bases and the J gene lost 4 bases, with 14 bases spanning the gap. This CDR3 region has 14 residues. Germline assignment: CDR1 SGHKS and CDR2 YYEKEE (reference sequence). Authors' processing steps: Reference gene primer amplification in the assay estimated nucleated cell counts. Assay used: immunoSEQ multiplex PCR; TCRdb lists only in-frame clones, some missing. V, J and clone size reflect that table, while D and trimming were determined from the DNA. The sample holds about 160,000 clones, 84% seen once. Source material: peripheral blood. The clonotype comes from a man aged 35 to 55 who had recovered from COVID-19. V gene TRBV5-5 combines with J gene TRBJ1-2; D is perhaps TRBD1 (5 bases). The CDR3 DNA follows: TGTGCCAGCAGCCCCTCCGGGGGATTCTATGGCTACACCTTC. Translation: CASSPSGGFYGYTF.